These 25 T cell receptor beta chains originate from one sample sequenced in a study of T-cell memory formation after mild COVID-19. TCRdb itself ran the 5' RACE reads through MiXCR, one entry per CDR3 protein. Of roughly 450,000 distinct CDR3 sequences in the sample, about 20% were seen once. The sample was PBMCs or a T cell subset sorted from them (not recorded which). Every receptor here comes from an adult woman who had mild COVID-19 (a few samples of this study predate the infection). Cell type and time point are not known.

This chain uses TRBV11-3 with TRBJ2-5; 14 bases line up with TRBD2. This CDR3 contains 16 residues. Germline lookup yields CDR1 SGHNT and CDR2 YENEEA. V shed 4 bases, J shed 5 bases, and the junction held 6 bases outside the gene matches. CDR3 protein: CASSSGTSGGPETQYF. In DNA, the CDR3 is TGTGCCAGCAGCTCGGGGACTAGCGGGGGTCCGGAGACCCAGTACTTC.

This chain links TRBV4-1 with TRBJ2-7; D gene unclear. Germline CDR1 and CDR2: MGHRA and YSYEKL. V gave up 2 bases and J gave up 3 bases, with 11 bases separating them. The CDR3 loop spans 14 amino acids. CDR3 residues: CASSQYLKVYEQYF. The CDR3 nucleotides read TGCGCCAGCAGCCAATACCTCAAGGTCTACGAGCAGTACTTC.

This clonotype was observed a few times. This chain joins TRBV12-3 or TRBV12-4 and TRBJ1-5, with D possibly TRBD1 on 6 matching bases. This CDR3 has 15 amino acids. V was cut by 2 bases and J by 1 base, with 9 bases left in between. The CDR3 nucleotides are TGTGCCAGCAGTTTACAGGGGCTCAGCAATCAGCCCCAGCATTTT. It is translated as CASSLQGLSNQPQHF.

A few counts support this clonotype. The chain combines TRBV12-3 or TRBV12-4 with TRBJ1-1, with D possibly TRBD1 on 5 matching bases. V lost 4 bases and J 3 bases, leaving 12 bases between the germline ends. The CDR3 covers 14 residues. In DNA form, the CDR3 reads TGTGCCAGCAGTTCTCAACAGGCGTACACTGAAGCTTTCTTT. Residues: CASSSQQAYTEAFF.

The CDR3, as DNA: TGTGCCAGCAGTCGACAATCGAACACTGAAGCTTTCTTT. It encodes CASSRQSNTEAFF. The rearrangement joins TRBV7-3 to TRBJ1-1; D remains ambiguous. This CDR3 is built from 13 residues. The germline V gene has CDR1 SGHTA and CDR2 FQGTGA. V was trimmed by 6 bases and J by 1 base, leaving 9 bases between them.

The V call is TRBV20-1, the J call TRBJ1-1, with no clear D. The CDR3 contains 13 residues. V was clipped by 2 bases and J by 8 bases, with 15 bases between them. The germline gives CDR1 DFQATT, CDR2 SNEGSKA (reference sequence). CDR3 bases: TGCAGTGCTAGATGGGCTGGGCTGAGGGAAGCTTTCTTT. Translation: CSARWAGLREAFF.

This clonotype was picked up a small number of times. The chain has TRBV6-2 or TRBV6-3 and TRBJ2-7; TRBD2 matches at 11 bases. The CDR3 consists of 19 residues. Germline lookup yields CDR1 MNHEY and CDR2 SVGEGT. Germline trimming cut 5 bases from V and 2 bases from J; bases unmatched to any gene: 17. Here the CDR3 DNA reads TGTGCCAGCAGTACACCTAGCGGGAGGTCTCAGTTTGTTGCCTACGAGCAGTACTTC. This gives the protein CASSTPSGRSQFVAYEQYF.

V gene TRBV5-1 combines with J gene TRBJ1-5; D remains unclear. Trimming cost V 4 bases and J 2 bases, with 10 bases left between them. The CDR3 has 14 amino acids. The germline V gene encodes CDR1 SGHRS and CDR2 YFSETQ. The CDR3 loop is CASSREGGNQPQHF. The CDR3 nucleotides read TGCGCCAGCAGCAGGGAAGGAGGCAATCAGCCCCAGCATTTT.

The chain combines TRBV5-1 with TRBJ2-1, with a possible D match to TRBD2 (5 bases). The V end lost 1 base, the J end lost 0 bases, and 8 bases lay between the germline ends. CDR1 is SGHRS, CDR2 YFSETQ, per germline. The CDR3 loop spans 15 amino acids. The CDR3 nucleotides are TGCGCCAGCAGCTTGTCGGGATACTCCTACAATGAGCAGTTCTTC. Protein product: CASSLSGYSYNEQFF.

This clonotype was seen a handful of times. This chain joins TRBV5-8 and TRBJ2-3; 10 bases line up with TRBD2. J was trimmed by 2 bases and V by 4 bases; bases with no gene match: 4. From germline, CDR1 is SGHTS and CDR2 YDEGEE. CDR3 length: 15 amino acids. CDR3 in DNA: TGTGCCAGCAGCCAGAGCGGGGGGGCCACAGATACGCAGTATTTT. Encoded protein: CASSQSGGATDTQYF. Variable domain in full (rest from reference TRBV5-8 and TRBJ2-3): EAGVTQSPTHLIKTRGQQATLRCSPISGHTSVYWYQQALGLGLQFLLWYDEGEERNRGNFPPRFSGRQFPNYSSELNVNALELEDSALYLCASSQSGGATDTQYFGPGTRLTVL.

This clonotype was counted a few times. The chain uses TRBV9 and TRBJ2-3; no definite D call. Germline assignment: CDR1 SGDLS and CDR2 YYNGEE. Trimming took off 0 bases at V and 2 bases at J, with 10 bases between the two ends. This CDR3 is 15 amino acids long. CDR3 residues: CASSVATSLTDTQYF. CDR3 bases: TGTGCCAGCAGCGTAGCTACGTCTCTCACAGATACGCAGTATTTT.

This clonotype was recorded at least ten times. The chain links TRBV18 to TRBJ2-1, with 7 bases matching TRBD2. V lost 1 base and J lost 10; bases outside the gene matches: 13. Germline loops: CDR1 KGHSH, CDR2 LQKENI. CDR3 length: 16 residues. The CDR3 sequence: CASSPQASGLSGEQFF. CDR3 nucleotides: TGTGCCAGCTCACCACAGGCTAGCGGCCTGTCGGGGGAGCAGTTCTTC.

This clonotype was counted a few times. The chain recombines TRBV12-3 or TRBV12-4 with TRBJ1-3; the D is unclear. V was cut by 1 base and J by 6 bases, with 16 bases left in between. The CDR3 is made up of 16 amino acids. In nucleotides, the CDR3 is TGTGCCAGCAGTTTAGGTACTCTGACTGCCGAAAACACCATATATTTT. Translated, it gives CASSLGTLTAENTIYF.

This clonotype was observed a few times. The chain joins TRBV7-2 to TRBJ2-1, with D uncertain. Trimming stripped 1 base from V and 6 bases from J, with 13 bases between. Germline CDR1 is SGHTA and CDR2 is FQGNSA. The CDR3 consists of 15 residues. CDR3 residues: CASSLGSGVGNEQFF. As DNA, the CDR3 is TGTGCCAGCAGCTTAGGATCTGGGGTAGGCAATGAGCAGTTCTTC. Together with reference TRBV7-2 and TRBJ2-1, the CDR3 gives the full variable domain: GAGVSQSPSNKVTEKGKDVELRCDPISGHTALYWYRQSLGQGLEFLIYFQGNSAPDKSGLPSDRFSAERTGGSVSTLTIQRTQQEDSAVYLCASSLGSGVGNEQFFGPGTRLTVL.

The table lists this clonotype with a few counts. This chain connects TRBV5-1 to TRBJ2-7; D is possibly TRBD2 (7 bases). This CDR3 comprises 16 residues. Trimming stripped 4 bases from V and 2 bases from J, with 19 bases between. Germline V lookup: CDR1 SGHRS, CDR2 YFSETQ. CDR3 in amino acids: CASSPGEGGTTYEQYF. CDR3 bases: TGCGCCAGCAGCCCGGGGGAGGGGGGGACCACCTACGAGCAGTACTTC.

This clonotype was observed at least ten times. The chain couples TRBV18 to TRBJ1-3; TRBD1 is a possible D gene (5 bases). The length of the CDR3 is 15 residues. Germline V gene sequence: CDR1 KGHSH, CDR2 LQKENI. Trimming pared 2 bases from V and 4 bases from J, leaving 12 bases between. The CDR3: CASSPNQGHGNTIYF. The CDR3 DNA is TGTGCCAGCTCACCAAATCAGGGTCACGGAAACACCATATATTTT.

In its sample, this clonotype was seen a few times. The chain carries TRBV19 and TRBJ2-5; 14 nucleotides line up with TRBD2. Trimming at V came to 3 bases and at J to 12 bases, leaving 18 bases not matched to a gene. Germline loops: CDR1 LNHDA, CDR2 SQIVND (reference sequence). The CDR3 spans 18 residues. The DNA for the CDR3 is TGTGCCAGTAGTATCGTCGGACTAGCGGGAGGAGTGGGGGATACCAAGTACTTC. Amino acid sequence: CASSIVGLAGGVGDTKYF.

This clonotype was observed a handful of times. This chain links TRBV4-2 with TRBJ1-1, with D tentatively TRBD1 (5 bases). Germline CDR1 and CDR2: LGHNA and YNFKEQ. V shed 0 bases and J shed 2 bases, with 10 bases lying between them. The CDR3 consists of 15 residues. The CDR3 protein is CASSQEAGGNTEAFF. In nucleotides, the CDR3 is TGTGCCAGCAGCCAAGAGGCGGGGGGAAACACTGAAGCTTTCTTT.

This clonotype turned up a few times. V usage is TRBV3-1 and J usage is TRBJ2-7; D is uncertain. V was clipped by 4 bases and J by 5 bases, with 18 bases between them. This CDR3 is built from 15 residues. Germline V gene lookup returns CDR1 LGHDT and CDR2 YNNKEL (reference sequence). The CDR3 region is CASSPRDFSANEQYF. For the CDR3, the DNA is TGTGCCAGCAGCCCTAGGGATTTCTCTGCCAACGAGCAGTACTTC.

The sample holds a few counts of this clonotype. The chain combines TRBV5-6 with TRBJ2-3, with 8 bases matching TRBD2. After removal of 7 bases from V and 0 bases from J, the junction contained 7 bases not matched to a gene. Germline V gene lookup returns CDR1 SGHDT and CDR2 YYEEEE. The CDR3 length is 15 residues. CDR3 amino acids: CASGQIAGSTDTQYF. The CDR3 nucleotides read TGTGCCAGCGGCCAAATAGCGGGGAGCACAGATACGCAGTATTTT.

In this sample, this clonotype turned up a few times. The chain joins TRBV7-3 to TRBJ2-3; weak D call: TRBD2 (6 bases). The CDR3 has 13 amino acids. Germline CDR1 reads SGHTA; CDR2 reads FQGTGA. V was pared by 4 bases and J by 14 bases, with 19 bases between. The CDR3 DNA reads TGTGCCAGCAGCTCGACCACGGGAGAGCGTCGGTATTTT. Amino acids: CASSSTTGERRYF.

This clonotype was detected once. The chain carries TRBV7-9 and TRBJ2-6; perhaps TRBD1 as D (6 bases). Trimming left V 4 bases short and J 0 bases short, with 10 bases between. CDR3 length equals 16 residues. CDR1 is SEHNR, CDR2 FQNEAQ, per germline (reference sequence). Here the CDR3 reads CASSSDSLSGANVLTF. The CDR3, as DNA: TGTGCCAGCAGCTCGGACAGCCTCTCTGGGGCCAACGTCCTGACTTTC.

The rearrangement uses TRBV5-1 and TRBJ2-3; possibly TRBD1 or TRBD2 for D (5 bases each). Germline CDR1 reads SGHRS; CDR2 reads YFSETQ. V was shortened by 0 bases and J by 5 bases, with 16 bases between the two germline ends. CDR3 length: 16 amino acids. CDR3 coding DNA: TGCGCCAGCAGCTTGGCCGAAGGGACGGGACGAGATACGCAGTATTTT. Translated, it gives CASSLAEGTGRDTQYF.

This clonotype was counted ten times or more. The chain combines TRBV5-1 with TRBJ2-2; 9 bases agree with TRBD2. CDR1 and CDR2 from the germline V gene are SGHRS and YFSETQ. The CDR3 is made up of 15 amino acids. The V gene end was trimmed by 4 bases and the J gene end by 4 bases; junction bases not matched to a gene: 5. CDR3 in DNA: TGCGCCAGCAGCAGACTAGCGGCGGGCACCGGGGAGCTGTTTTTT. Its protein is CASSRLAAGTGELFF.

This clonotype was picked up many times. The rearrangement joins TRBV5-1 to TRBJ2-4, with D maybe TRBD1 (6 bases). V lost 4 bases, J lost 9 bases, and 20 bases lay in between. The germline V gene encodes CDR1 SGHRS and CDR2 YFSETQ. This CDR3 contains 15 residues. The CDR3 here is CASSLQGVLGGIQYF. The CDR3 DNA reads as TGCGCCAGCAGCCTACAGGGAGTATTAGGGGGCATTCAGTACTTC.